This T cell receptor beta chain originates from a study of OX40 agonist ivuxolimab in advanced cancers. With 0 bases clipped from V and 0 bases from J, the junction kept 9 bases outside the gene matches. There are 18 residues in the CDR3. Germline lookup yields CDR1 SGDLS and CDR2 YYNGEE. Sequencing used immunoSEQ multiplex PCR; TCRdb keeps in-frame clones, though not all of them. The sample includes fewer than 55,000 clones, roughly nine tenths of them seen just once. Autoimmune disease history or systemic immunosuppression barred patients. The chain recombines TRBV9 with TRBJ2-3, with 8 positions matching TRBD2. The sequence derives from an adult with an advanced solid tumor such as melanoma, head and neck, liver or kidney cancer. The sample in question was CD4+ or CD8+ T cells sorted from blood, obtained in a trial of the OX40 agonist ivuxolimab. The CDR3, as DNA: TGTGCCAGCAGCGTAGTAGCGGGGAGAGCTTCTAGCACAGATACGCAGTATTTT. Its translation is CASSVVAGRASSTDTQYF.